The clone carrying this T cell receptor beta chain was found many times. The antigen remains unidentified. It was with a sample-barcoded 5' primer and a J-beta primer mix that a second PCR of roughly 7 to 12 cycles was run. All cDNA molecules were each tagged by a template-switch adaptor with 12 random nucleotides. TCRdb re-called the 5' RACE reads with MiXCR, one entry per CDR3 protein. Seen here are approximately 780,000 distinct CDR3 sequences, about a quarter observed once, and the top ten hold 2.5% to 3.5%. The data are from a study of blood T cells in healthy people across ages. General observations from the study: A strong correlation between TCR beta diversity and naive T cell percentage was seen.

From germline, CDR1 is SEHNR and CDR2 FQNEAQ (reference sequence). Trimming removed 2 bases from V and 2 bases from J, with 7 bases in between. The CDR3 is 14 amino acids. The same data also contributed to another study, on T cells of mothers and their children. As that study records: M1S, a second-PCR primer, added sample barcodes and 2-4 random nucleotides. Unrelated mother-child pairs always had slightly, but never significantly, lower normalized overlap than related pairs.

The specimen sequenced was blood. This sequence joins TRBV7-9 and TRBJ2-1, with D possibly called TRBD1 or TRBD2 (5 bases each). The clonotype originates from a boy between 5 and 17 years old in good health. The chain's CDR3 is CASSLQGAYNEQFF. The CDR3 DNA reads TGTGCCAGCAGCTTACAGGGAGCCTACAATGAGCAGTTCTTC. Full variable domain (rest looked up from reference TRBV7-9 and TRBJ2-1): DTGVSQNPRHKITKRGQNVTFRCDPISEHNRLYWYRQTLGQGPEFLTYFQNEAQLEKSRLLSDRFSAERPKGSFSTLEIQRTEQGDSAMYLCASSLQGAYNEQFFGPGTRLTVL.